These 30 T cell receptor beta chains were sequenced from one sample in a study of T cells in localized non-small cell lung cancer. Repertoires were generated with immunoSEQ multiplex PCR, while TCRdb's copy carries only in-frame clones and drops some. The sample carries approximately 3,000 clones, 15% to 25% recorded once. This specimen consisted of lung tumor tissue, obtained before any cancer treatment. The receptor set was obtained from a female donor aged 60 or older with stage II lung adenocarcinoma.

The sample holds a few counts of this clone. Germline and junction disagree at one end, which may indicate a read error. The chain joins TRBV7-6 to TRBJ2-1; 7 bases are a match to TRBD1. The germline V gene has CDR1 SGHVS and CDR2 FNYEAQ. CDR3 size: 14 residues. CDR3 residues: CASSLGQLGDEQFF. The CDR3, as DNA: TGTGCTAGCAGCTTGGGACAGCTCGGCGATGAGCAGTTCTTC.

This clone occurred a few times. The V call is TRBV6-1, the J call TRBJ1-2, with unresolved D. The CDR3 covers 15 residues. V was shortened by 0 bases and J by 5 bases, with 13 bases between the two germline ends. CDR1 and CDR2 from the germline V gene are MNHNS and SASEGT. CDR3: CASSEAHGPAYGYTF. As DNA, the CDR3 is TGTGCCAGCAGTGAAGCGCACGGGCCAGCTTATGGCTACACCTTC.

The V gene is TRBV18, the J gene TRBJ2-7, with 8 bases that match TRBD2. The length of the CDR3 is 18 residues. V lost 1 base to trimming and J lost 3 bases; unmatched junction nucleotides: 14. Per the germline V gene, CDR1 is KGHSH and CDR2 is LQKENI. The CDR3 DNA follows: TGTGCCAGCTCACCACGCGTACCCGGGACTAGAGAATACTACGAGCAGTACTTC. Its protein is CASSPRVPGTREYYEQYF.

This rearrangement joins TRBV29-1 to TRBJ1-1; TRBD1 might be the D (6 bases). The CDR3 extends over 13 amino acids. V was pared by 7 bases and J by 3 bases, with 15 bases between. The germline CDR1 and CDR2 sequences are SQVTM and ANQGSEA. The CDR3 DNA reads TGCAGCGGCGGGGGCTTAGGCGACACTGAAGCTTTCTTT. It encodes CSGGGLGDTEAFF.

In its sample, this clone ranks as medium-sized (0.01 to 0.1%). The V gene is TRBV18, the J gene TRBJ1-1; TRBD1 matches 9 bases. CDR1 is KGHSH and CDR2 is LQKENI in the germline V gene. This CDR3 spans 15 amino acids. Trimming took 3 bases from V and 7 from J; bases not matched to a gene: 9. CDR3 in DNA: TGTGCCAGCTCACCGATACAGGGGGCCGCCGTTGAAGCTTTCTTT. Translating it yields CASSPIQGAAVEAFF.

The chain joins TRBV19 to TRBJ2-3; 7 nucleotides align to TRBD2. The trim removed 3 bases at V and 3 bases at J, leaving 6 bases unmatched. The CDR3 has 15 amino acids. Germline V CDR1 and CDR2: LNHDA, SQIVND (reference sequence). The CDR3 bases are TGTGCCAGTAGTATCTCCGCGGGAGCTACAGATACGCAGTATTTT. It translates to CASSISAGATDTQYF.

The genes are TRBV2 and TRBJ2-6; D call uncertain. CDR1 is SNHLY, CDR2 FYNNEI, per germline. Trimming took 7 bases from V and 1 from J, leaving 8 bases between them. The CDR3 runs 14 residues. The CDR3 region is CASKIQSGANVLTF. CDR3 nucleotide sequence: TGTGCCAGCAAAATCCAGTCTGGGGCCAACGTCCTGACTTTC.

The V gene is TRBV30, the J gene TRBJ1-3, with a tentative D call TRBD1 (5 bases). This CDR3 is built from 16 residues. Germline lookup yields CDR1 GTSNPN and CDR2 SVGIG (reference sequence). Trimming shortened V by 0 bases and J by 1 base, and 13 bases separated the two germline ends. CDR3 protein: CAWSVDPTDSGNTIYF. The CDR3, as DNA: TGTGCCTGGAGTGTAGACCCGACAGATTCTGGAAACACCATATATTTT.

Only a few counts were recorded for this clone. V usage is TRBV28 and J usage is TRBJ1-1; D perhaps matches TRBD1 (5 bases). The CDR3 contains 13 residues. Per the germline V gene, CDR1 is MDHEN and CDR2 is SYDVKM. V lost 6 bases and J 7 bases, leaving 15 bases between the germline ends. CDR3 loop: CASSLGTAGEAFF. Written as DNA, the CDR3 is TGTGCCAGCAGCCTAGGGACGGCGGGTGAAGCTTTCTTT. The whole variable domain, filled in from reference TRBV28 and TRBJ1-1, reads DVKVTQSSRYLVKRTGEKVFLECVQDMDHENMFWYRQDPGLGLRLIYFSYDVKMKEKGDIPEGYSVSREKKERFSLILESASTNQTSMYLCASSLGTAGEAFFGQGTRLTVV.

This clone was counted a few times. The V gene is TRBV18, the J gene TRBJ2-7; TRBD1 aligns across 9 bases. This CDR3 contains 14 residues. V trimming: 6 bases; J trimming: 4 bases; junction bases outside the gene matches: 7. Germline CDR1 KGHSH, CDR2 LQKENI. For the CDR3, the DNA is TGTGCCAGCTCGATTGACAGGGGGAAGTACGAGCAGTACTTC. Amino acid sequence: CASSIDRGKYEQYF.

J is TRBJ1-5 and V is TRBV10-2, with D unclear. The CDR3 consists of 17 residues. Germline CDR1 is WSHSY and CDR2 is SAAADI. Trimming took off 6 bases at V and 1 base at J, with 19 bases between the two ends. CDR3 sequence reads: CASRPMDGLRSNQPQHF. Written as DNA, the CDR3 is TGCGCCAGCAGACCCATGGACGGTCTGAGGAGCAATCAGCCCCAGCATTTT.

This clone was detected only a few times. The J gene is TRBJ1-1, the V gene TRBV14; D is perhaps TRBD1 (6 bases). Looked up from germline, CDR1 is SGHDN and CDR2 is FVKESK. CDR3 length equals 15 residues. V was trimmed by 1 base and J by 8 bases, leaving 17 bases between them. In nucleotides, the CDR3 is TGTGCCAGCAGCCAAGCGTCGTCTGGCAGGGGAGAAGCTTTCTTT. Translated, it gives CASSQASSGRGEAFF.

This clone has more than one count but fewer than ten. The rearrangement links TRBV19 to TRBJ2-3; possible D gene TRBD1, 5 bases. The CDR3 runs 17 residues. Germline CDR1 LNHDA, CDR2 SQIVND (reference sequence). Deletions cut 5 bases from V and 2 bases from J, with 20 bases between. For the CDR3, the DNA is TGTGCCAGTAGTCAACCAAGGGGCAGGAACGTCACAGATACGCAGTATTTT. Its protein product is CASSQPRGRNVTDTQYF. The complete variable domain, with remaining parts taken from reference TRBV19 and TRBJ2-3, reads DGGITQSPKYLFRKEGQNVTLSCEQNLNHDAMYWYRQDPGQGLRLIYYSQIVNDFQKGDIAEGYSVSREKKESFPLTVTSAQKNPTAFYLCASSQPRGRNVTDTQYFGPGTRLTVL.

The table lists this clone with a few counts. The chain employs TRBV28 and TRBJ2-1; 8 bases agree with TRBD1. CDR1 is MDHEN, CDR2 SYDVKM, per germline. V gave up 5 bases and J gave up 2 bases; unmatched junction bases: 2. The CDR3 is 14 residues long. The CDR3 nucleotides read TGTGCCAGCAGTGGCAGGGGGCCCTACAATGAGCAGTTCTTC. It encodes CASSGRGPYNEQFF.

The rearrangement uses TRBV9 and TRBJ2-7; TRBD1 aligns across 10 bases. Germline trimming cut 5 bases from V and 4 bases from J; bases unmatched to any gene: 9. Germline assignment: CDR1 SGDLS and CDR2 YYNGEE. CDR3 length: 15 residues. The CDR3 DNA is TGTGCCAGCAGTAGAAGTGGGACAGGGGAATACGAGCAGTACTTC. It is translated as CASSRSGTGEYEQYF.

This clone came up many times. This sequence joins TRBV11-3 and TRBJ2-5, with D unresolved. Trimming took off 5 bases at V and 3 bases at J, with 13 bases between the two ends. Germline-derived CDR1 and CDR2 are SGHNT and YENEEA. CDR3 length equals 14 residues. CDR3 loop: CASSDSRQEETQYF. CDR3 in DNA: TGTGCCAGCAGCGACTCACGTCAGGAAGAGACCCAGTACTTC.

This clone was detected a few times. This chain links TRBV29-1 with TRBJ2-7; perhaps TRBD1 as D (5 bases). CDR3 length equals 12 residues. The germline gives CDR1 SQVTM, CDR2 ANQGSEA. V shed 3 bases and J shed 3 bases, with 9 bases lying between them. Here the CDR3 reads CSVDSDSYEQYF. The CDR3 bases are TGCAGCGTTGATAGTGACAGCTACGAGCAGTACTTC.

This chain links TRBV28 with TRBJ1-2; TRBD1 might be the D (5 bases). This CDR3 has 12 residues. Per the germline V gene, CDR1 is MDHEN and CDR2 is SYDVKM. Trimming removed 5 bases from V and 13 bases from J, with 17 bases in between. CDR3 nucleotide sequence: TGTGCCAGCAGTGACCTCAGGGATACCCTCACCTTC. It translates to CASSDLRDTLTF.

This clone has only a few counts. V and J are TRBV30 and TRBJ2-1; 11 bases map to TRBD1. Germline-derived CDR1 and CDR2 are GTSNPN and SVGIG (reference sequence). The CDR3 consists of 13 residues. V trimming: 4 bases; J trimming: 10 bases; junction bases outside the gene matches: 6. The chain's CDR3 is CAWIRDRGGEQFF. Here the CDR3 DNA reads TGTGCCTGGATTAGGGACAGGGGGGGCGAGCAGTTCTTC.

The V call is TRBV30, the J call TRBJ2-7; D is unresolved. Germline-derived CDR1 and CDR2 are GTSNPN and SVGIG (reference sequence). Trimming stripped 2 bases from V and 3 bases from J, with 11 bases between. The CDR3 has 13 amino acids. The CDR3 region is CAWSSRVFYEQYF. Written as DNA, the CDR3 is TGTGCCTGGAGTTCCCGGGTCTTCTACGAGCAGTACTTC.

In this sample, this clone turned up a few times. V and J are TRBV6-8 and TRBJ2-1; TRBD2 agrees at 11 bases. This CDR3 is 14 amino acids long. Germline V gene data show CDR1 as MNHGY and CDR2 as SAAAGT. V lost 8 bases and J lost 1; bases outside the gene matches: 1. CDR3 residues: CASRTSGSYNEQFF. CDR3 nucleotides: TGTGCCAGCCGGACTAGCGGGTCCTACAATGAGCAGTTCTTC.

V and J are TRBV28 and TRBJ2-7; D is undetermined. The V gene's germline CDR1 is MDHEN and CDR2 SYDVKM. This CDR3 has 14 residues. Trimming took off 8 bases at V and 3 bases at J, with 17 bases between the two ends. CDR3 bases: TGTGCCAGCCGACCGGCCGGAGACCACTACGAGCAGTACTTC. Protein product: CASRPAGDHYEQYF.

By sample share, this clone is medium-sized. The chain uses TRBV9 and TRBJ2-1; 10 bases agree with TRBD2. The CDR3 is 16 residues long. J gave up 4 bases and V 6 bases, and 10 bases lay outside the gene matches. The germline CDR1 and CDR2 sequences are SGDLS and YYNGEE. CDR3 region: CASKQKAGGSYNEQFF. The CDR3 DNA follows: TGTGCCAGCAAACAGAAAGCGGGAGGGTCATACAATGAGCAGTTCTTC.

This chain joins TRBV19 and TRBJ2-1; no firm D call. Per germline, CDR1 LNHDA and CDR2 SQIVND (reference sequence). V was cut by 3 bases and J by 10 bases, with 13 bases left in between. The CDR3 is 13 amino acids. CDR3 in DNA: TGTGCCAGTAGTATTAAATCAGCGACGGAGCAGTTCTTC. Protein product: CASSIKSATEQFF. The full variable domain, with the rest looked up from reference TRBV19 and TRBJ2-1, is DGGITQSPKYLFRKEGQNVTLSCEQNLNHDAMYWYRQDPGQGLRLIYYSQIVNDFQKGDIAEGYSVSREKKESFPLTVTSAQKNPTAFYLCASSIKSATEQFFGPGTRLTVL.

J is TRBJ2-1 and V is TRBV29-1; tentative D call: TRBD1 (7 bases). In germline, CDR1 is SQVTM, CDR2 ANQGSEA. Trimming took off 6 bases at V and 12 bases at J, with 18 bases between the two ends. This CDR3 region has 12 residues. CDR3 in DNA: TGCAGCGTCGCCGACAGGGCGGGACGGCAGTTCTTC. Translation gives CSVADRAGRQFF.

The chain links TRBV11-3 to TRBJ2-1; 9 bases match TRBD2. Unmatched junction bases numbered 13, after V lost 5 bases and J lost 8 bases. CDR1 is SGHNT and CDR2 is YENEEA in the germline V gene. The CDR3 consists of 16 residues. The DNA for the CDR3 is TGTGCCAGCAGCAAGTTAGCGGGAGAGTATTCGGATGAGCAGTTCTTC. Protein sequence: CASSKLAGEYSDEQFF.

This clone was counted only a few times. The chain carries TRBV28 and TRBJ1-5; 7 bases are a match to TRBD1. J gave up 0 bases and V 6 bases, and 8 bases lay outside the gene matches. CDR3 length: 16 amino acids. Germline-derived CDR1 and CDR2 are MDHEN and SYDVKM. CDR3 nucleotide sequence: TGTGCCAGCAGGCGGGACAGCCAATATAGCAATCAGCCCCAGCATTTT. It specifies CASRRDSQYSNQPQHF.

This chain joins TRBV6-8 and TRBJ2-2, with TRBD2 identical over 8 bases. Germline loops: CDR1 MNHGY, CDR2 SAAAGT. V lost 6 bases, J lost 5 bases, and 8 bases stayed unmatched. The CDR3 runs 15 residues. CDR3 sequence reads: CASRPGLGETGELFF. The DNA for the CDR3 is TGTGCCAGCAGGCCGGGACTAGGGGAAACCGGGGAGCTGTTTTTT.

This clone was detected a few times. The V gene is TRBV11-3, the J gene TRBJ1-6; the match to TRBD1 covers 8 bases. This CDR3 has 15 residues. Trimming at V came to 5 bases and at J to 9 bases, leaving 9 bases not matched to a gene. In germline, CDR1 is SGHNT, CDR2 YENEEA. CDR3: CASSPWDRTFSPLHF. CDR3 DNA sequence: TGTGCCAGCAGCCCATGGGACAGGACTTTTTCACCCCTCCACTTT.

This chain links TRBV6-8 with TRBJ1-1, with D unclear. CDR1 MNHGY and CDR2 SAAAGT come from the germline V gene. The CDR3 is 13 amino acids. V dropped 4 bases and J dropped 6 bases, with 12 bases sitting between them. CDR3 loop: CASSSVGRAEAFF. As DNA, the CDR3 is TGTGCCAGCAGTTCCGTGGGAAGGGCTGAAGCTTTCTTT.